The clone carrying this TCR beta chain was counted a single time. The antigen is undetermined. Treatment defined: about 20 received Ad26.COV2.S at low or high dose, single or two shots; roughly 5 received placebo; per-sample allocation not given. Each sample was drawn 63 days after the first injection (of vaccine or placebo). Data came from immunoSEQ multiplex PCR; TCRdb stores just in-frame clones and leaves some out. The sample carries hundreds of thousands of clones, more than 75% recorded once. This sample stems from a study of Ad26.COV2.S vaccination and SARS-CoV-2 variants. Study background: Each vaccinee took Ad26.COV2.S intramuscularly, once or twice 56 days apart. Findings and limits, study-wide: Vaccinated individuals (as opposed to placebo recipients) had higher spike-specific TCR breadth. Similar non-spike TCR breadth was seen in vaccine and placebo recipients. There was reportedly substantial breadth in spike-specific CD8+ and CD4+ T cell responses after vaccination.

Per the germline V gene, CDR1 is SGDLS and CDR2 is YYNGEE. The CDR3 contains 16 residues. The germline V and J ends were trimmed by 4 bases and 0 bases, with 14 bases remaining between them. The rearrangement links TRBV9 to TRBJ2-1; unclear D gene. The TCR originated in a person between 18 and 60 years old who received the Ad26.COV2.S COVID-19 vaccine or a placebo. The sample was peripheral blood, taken in a trial of Ad26.COV2.S vaccine versus placebo. The DNA of the CDR3 is TGTGCCAGCAGCCCCCGACTGATGAGCTCCTACAATGAGCAGTTCTTC. Translated: CASSPRLMSSYNEQFF.